Listed below are T cell receptor beta chains from one sample, sequenced in a study of blood T cell repertoires in COVID-19. Sequencing was performed with immunoSEQ multiplex PCR; in TCRdb, only in-frame clones are kept and a portion is missing. The sample includes about 170,000 clones, about 88% of them seen just once. Sequencing was performed on peripheral blood. Every receptor here comes from an elderly woman in a cohort sampled during active or convalescent COVID-19. Each CDR3 is given without its conserved first and last residue. D genes are given only for firm matches.

CDR3aa,v_gene,j_gene,d_gene
ASSSQGQGRNTIY,TRBV6-5,TRBJ1-3,TRBD1
ASRRTVTSWTEAF,TRBV2,TRBJ1-1,.
ASSFNWLSPLH,TRBV7-2,TRBJ1-6,.
AGGGSSVTLH,TRBV6-6,TRBJ1-6,.
ATSHKGQGAGQTQY,TRBV24-1,TRBJ2-5,TRBD1
ASSLMSGFEAF,TRBV5-1,TRBJ1-1,.
ASSFTDFYGYT,TRBV28,TRBJ1-2,.
ASSLSGTGYNQPQH,TRBV7-8,TRBJ1-5,TRBD1
ASNHRGRVNGYT,TRBV19,TRBJ1-2,TRBD1
ASSPGQGGDYGYT,TRBV18,TRBJ1-2,TRBD1
ASSEALTGGNQPQH,TRBV2,TRBJ1-5,TRBD1
ASSEYRRQVSNQPQH,TRBV6-1,TRBJ1-5,.
SAPTSGPTDTQY,TRBV29-1,TRBJ2-3,TRBD2
ASSTLGFSNEKLF,TRBV28,TRBJ1-4,.
SVHRVRSYNEQF,TRBV29-1,TRBJ2-1,.
ASSLAPGTEAF,TRBV5-5,TRBJ1-1,.